The entry below gives a single T cell receptor (beta chain) sequence along with its context. This entry is derived from a study of blood T cell repertoires in COVID-19. The study recruited people aged roughly 18 to 100 years across around 24 US areas. Cohorts were assigned according to the clinical history that participants reported. How the authors handled the data: Reference gene primer amplification gave nucleated cell count estimates. Only in-frame clones appear in the TCRdb table, and some are missing; sequencing was by immunoSEQ multiplex PCR. D and trimming were read from the DNA, whereas the V and J calls and clone size are those reported in that table. The sample yields more than 250,000 clones, around 90% seen once. Per germline, CDR1 MRHNA and CDR2 SNTAGT. This CDR3 is built from 13 residues. V trimming: 5 bases; J trimming: 6 bases; junction bases outside the gene matches: 6.

The TCR comes from a woman aged 18-35 years with acute COVID-19. The rearrangement joins TRBV6-4 to TRBJ1-1; 7 positions agree with TRBD1. Sequenced sample: PBMCs or T cells enriched from blood (not recorded which). CDR3 in amino acids: CASSTRQGSEAFF. The CDR3 DNA is TGTGCCAGCAGTACCCGACAGGGCTCTGAAGCTTTCTTT.